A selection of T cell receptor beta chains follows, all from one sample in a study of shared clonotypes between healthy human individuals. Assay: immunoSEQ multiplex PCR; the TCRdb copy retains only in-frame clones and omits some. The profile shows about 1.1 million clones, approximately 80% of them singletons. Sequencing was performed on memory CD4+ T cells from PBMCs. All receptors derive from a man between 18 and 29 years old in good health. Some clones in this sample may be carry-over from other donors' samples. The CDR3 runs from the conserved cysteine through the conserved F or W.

CDR3: CASSLTGPDNEQFF
V: TRBV5-1
J: TRBJ2-1
length: 14

CDR3: CASSPSPGQGRQETQYF
V: TRBV28
J: TRBJ2-5
length: 17

CDR3: CASSVGGGRAGEQFF
V: TRBV9
J: TRBJ2-1
length: 15

CDR3: CASSAPPGANTGELFF
V: TRBV7-9
J: TRBJ2-2
length: 16

CDR3: CASSYGTENQPQHF
V: TRBV27
J: TRBJ1-5
length: 14

CDR3: CASSLWPGVTGANVLTF
V: TRBV28
J: TRBJ2-6
length: 17

CDR3: CASRRQSEYGYTF
V: TRBV28
J: TRBJ1-2
length: 13

CDR3: CASSQEGIGRGYGYTF
V: TRBV4-1
J: TRBJ1-2
length: 16

CDR3: CASSKAPAGNTEAFF
V: TRBV19
J: TRBJ1-1
length: 15

CDR3: CASSRTRTNYGYTF
V: TRBV4-1
J: TRBJ1-2
length: 14

CDR3: CASSQVPPGRGEGYTF
V: TRBV4-1
J: TRBJ1-2
length: 16

CDR3: CASLGDTNTEAFF
V: TRBV30
J: TRBJ1-1
length: 13

CDR3: CASSQRGYEQYF
V: TRBV27
J: TRBJ2-7
length: 12

CDR3: CASSSRDPGDEQYF
V: TRBV5-1
J: TRBJ2-7
length: 14

CDR3: CASSNRGNTQYF
V: TRBV6-5
J: TRBJ2-3
length: 12

CDR3: CSVMTGTGKREQYF
V: TRBV29-1
J: TRBJ2-7
length: 14

CDR3: CASSVVPRAYNEQFF
V: TRBV9
J: TRBJ2-1
length: 15

CDR3: CSVGSREQYF
V: TRBV29-1
J: TRBJ2-7
length: 10

CDR3: CASSIVPVLAKNIQYF
V: TRBV19
J: TRBJ2-4
length: 16

CDR3: CASSLRSGRTDTQYF
V: TRBV5-1
J: TRBJ2-3
length: 15

CDR3: CASAGSNTEAFF
V: TRBV5-4
J: TRBJ1-1
length: 12

CDR3: CASSLADPLLAGDTDTQYF
V: TRBV7-2
J: TRBJ2-3
length: 19

CDR3: CASSQQAGGYNEQFF
V: TRBV18
J: TRBJ2-1
length: 15

CDR3: CASSPMGIDEQYF
V: TRBV18
J: TRBJ2-7
length: 13

CDR3: CASSWRRGTYEQYF
V: TRBV5-6
J: NA
length: 14

CDR3: CAISAGTSGLSVKQYF
V: TRBV10-3
J: TRBJ2-7
length: 16

CDR3: CASRSGQPQHF
V: TRBV6-1
J: TRBJ1-5
length: 11

CDR3: CAISEGLGSYEQYF
V: TRBV10-3
J: TRBJ2-7
length: 14

CDR3: CASSIDHRVNQPQHF
V: TRBV19
J: TRBJ1-5
length: 15

CDR3: CASSHAYAGQGRETQYF
V: TRBV18
J: TRBJ2-5
length: 17

CDR3: CASSEVDRANQPQHF
V: TRBV6-1
J: TRBJ1-5
length: 15

CDR3: CASGGGSYEQYF
V: TRBV6-6
J: TRBJ2-7
length: 12

CDR3: CASSLNAGRGYTF
V: TRBV7-3
J: TRBJ1-2
length: 13

CDR3: CASSKDIGVYNEQFF
V: TRBV7-3
J: TRBJ2-1
length: 15

CDR3: CASSPGLAGDEQYF
V: TRBV18
J: TRBJ2-7
length: 14

CDR3: CARETVEARSTDTQYF
V: TRBV19
J: TRBJ2-3
length: 16

CDR3: CASRPGRWYQPQHF
V: TRBV6-5
J: TRBJ1-5
length: 14

CDR3: CSARDARGYTF
V: TRBV20-1
J: TRBJ1-2
length: 11

CDR3: CASSQDTRGDTQYF
V: TRBV4-3
J: TRBJ2-3
length: 14

CDR3: CASSLTRGTSGSETQYF
V: TRBV7-9
J: TRBJ2-5
length: 17

CDR3: CAISGLGTQLEAFF
V: TRBV10-3
J: TRBJ1-1
length: 14

CDR3: CASRPGPIQEQFF
V: TRBV6-5
J: TRBJ2-1
length: 13